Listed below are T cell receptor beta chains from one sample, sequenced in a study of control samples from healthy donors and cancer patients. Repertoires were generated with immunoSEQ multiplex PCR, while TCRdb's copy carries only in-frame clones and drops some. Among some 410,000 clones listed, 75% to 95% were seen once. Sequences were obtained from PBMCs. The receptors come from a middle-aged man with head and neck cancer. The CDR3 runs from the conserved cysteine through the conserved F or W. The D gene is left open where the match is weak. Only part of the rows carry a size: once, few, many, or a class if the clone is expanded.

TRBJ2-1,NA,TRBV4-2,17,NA,TGTGCCAGCAGCCAAGATCCGCGGGACGACTCCTACAATGAGCAGTTCTTC,CASSQDPRDDSYNEQFF
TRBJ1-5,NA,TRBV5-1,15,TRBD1,TGCGCCAGCAGCTTGGGGCCAGGGGGCTCACAGCCCCAGCATTTT,CASSLGPGGSQPQHF
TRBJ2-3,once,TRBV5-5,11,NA,TGTGCCAGCGCCGACCCCCTAGCGCAGTATTTT,CASADPLAQYF
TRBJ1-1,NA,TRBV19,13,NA,TGTGCCAGTAGTCGACAGGTTTTTCTTGAAGCTTTCTTT,CASSRQVFLEAFF
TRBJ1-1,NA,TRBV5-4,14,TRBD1,TGTGCCAGCAGCTTACAGGGGGTAGGCACTGAAGCTTTCTTT,CASSLQGVGTEAFF
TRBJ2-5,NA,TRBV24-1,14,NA,TGTGCCACCAGTGATTTGCGGGACGGAGAGACCCAGTACTTC,CATSDLRDGETQYF
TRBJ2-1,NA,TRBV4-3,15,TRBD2,TGCGCCAGCAGCCAAGGCGGGGGGGCCCTGAATGAGCAGTTCTTC,CASSQGGGALNEQFF
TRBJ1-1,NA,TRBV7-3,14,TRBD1,TGTGCCAGCAGCCCTCAGGGGGGCAACACTGAAGCTTTCTTT,CASSPQGGNTEAFF
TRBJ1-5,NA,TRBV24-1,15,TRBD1,TGTGCCACCAGCCAAGGGGGCGGCGGCAATCAGCCCCAGCATTTT,CATSQGGGGNQPQHF
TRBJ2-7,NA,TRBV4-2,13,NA,TGTGCCAGCAGCCAAGGTTTCAGGGACGAACAGTACTTC,CASSQGFRDEQYF
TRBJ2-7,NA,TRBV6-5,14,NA,TGTGCCAGCAGTTATTTTGGGACGCCCTACGAGCAGTACTTC,CASSYFGTPYEQYF
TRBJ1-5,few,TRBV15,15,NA,TGTGCCACCAGCAGGGAGTGGGACGGATATCAGCCCCAGCATTTT,CATSREWDGYQPQHF
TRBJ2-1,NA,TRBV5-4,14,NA,TGTGCCAGCAGCTTGGCCGAGCCTTACAATGAGCAGTTCTTC,CASSLAEPYNEQFF
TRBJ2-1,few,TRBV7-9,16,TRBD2,TGTGCCAGCAGCTTAGAAAAGCGGGGGGTCTACAATGAGCAGTTCTTC,CASSLEKRGVYNEQFF
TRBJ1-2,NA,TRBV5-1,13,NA,TGCGCCAGCAGCTTTCAAACTAACTATGGCTACACCTTC,CASSFQTNYGYTF
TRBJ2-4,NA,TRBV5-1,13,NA,TGCGCCAGCAGCCTGGATACAGGGAGCCCTCAGTACTTC,CASSLDTGSPQYF
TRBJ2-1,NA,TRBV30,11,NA,TGTGCCTGGAGACCTTCGGGGGAGCAGTTCTTC,CAWRPSGEQFF
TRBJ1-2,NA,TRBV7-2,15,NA,TGTGCCAGCAGCTTAGGGACGGGAAGAAACTATGGCTACACCTTC,CASSLGTGRNYGYTF
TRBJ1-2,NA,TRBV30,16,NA,TGTGCCAGCCGGAGAGGCGCACCGGAATTAAACTATGGCTACACCTTC,CASRRGAPELNYGYTF
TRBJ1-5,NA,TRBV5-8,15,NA,TGTGCCAGCAGCGACGCCAGGGTCGTCAATCAGCCCCAGCATTTT,CASSDARVVNQPQHF
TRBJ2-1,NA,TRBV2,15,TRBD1,TGTGCCAGCAGTGAACGACAGGGGGCGGTAAATGAGCAGTTCTTC,CASSERQGAVNEQFF
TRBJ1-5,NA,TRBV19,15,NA,TGTGCCAGTAGTCCGATAGACGGGAGAATCCAGCCCCAGCATTTT,CASSPIDGRIQPQHF
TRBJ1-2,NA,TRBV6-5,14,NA,TGTGCCAGCAGTTACTCGACGCCTGGCTATGGCTACACCTTC,CASSYSTPGYGYTF
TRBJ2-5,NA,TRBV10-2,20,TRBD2,TGCGCCAGCAGTCAAGACCCGGGACTAGCGGGGCCATCGGGTCGGGAGACCCAGTACTTC,CASSQDPGLAGPSGRETQYF
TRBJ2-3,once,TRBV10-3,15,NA,TGTGCCATCAGTGACGCTCAGGGGTCGACAGATACGCAGTATTTT,CAISDAQGSTDTQYF
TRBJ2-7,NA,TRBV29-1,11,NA,TGCAGCGTCCAGGGAACCTACGAGCAGTACTTC,CSVQGTYEQYF
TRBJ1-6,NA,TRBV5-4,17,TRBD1,TGTGCCAGCAGCCCGGACAGGGGGCGCCCCTATAATTCACCCCTCCACTTT,CASSPDRGRPYNSPLHF
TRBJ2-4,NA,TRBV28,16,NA,TGTGCCAGCAGTGGCCCCCCCGACAGCGCCAAAAACATTCAGTACTTC,CASSGPPDSAKNIQYF
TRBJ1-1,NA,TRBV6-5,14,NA,TGTGCCAGCAGTTACCAGGGGTGGAACACTGAAGCTTTCTTT,CASSYQGWNTEAFF
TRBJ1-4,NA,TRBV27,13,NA,TGTGCCAGCAGTTTAGTCCAGGGGGAAAAACTGTTTTTT,CASSLVQGEKLFF
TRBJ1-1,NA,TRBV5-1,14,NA,TGCGCCAGCAGCTTGGACGGGACTTACACTGAAGCTTTCTTT,CASSLDGTYTEAFF
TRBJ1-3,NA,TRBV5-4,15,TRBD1,TGTGCCAGCAGCTTGGTAGGACAGGGACCGAACACCATATATTTT,CASSLVGQGPNTIYF
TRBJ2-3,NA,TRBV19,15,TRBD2,TGTGCCAGTAGTCGCCCGGGACTAGCGATAGATACGCAGTATTTT,CASSRPGLAIDTQYF
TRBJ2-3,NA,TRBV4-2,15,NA,TGTGCCAGCAGCCAAGTCGGGAGTCTTCGGGATACGCAGTATTTT,CASSQVGSLRDTQYF
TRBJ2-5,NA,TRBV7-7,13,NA,TGTGCTAGCAGCTCCATCCAAGGCGAGACCCAGTACTTC,CASSSIQGETQYF
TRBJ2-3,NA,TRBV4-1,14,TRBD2,TGCGCCAGCAGCAATGGGGGGGAAACAGATACGCAGTATTTT,CASSNGGETDTQYF
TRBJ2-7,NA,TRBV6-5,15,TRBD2,TGTGCCAGCAGTTACGGAAGCGGGAGTACGTACGAGCAGTACTTC,CASSYGSGSTYEQYF
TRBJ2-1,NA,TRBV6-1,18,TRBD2,TGTGCCAGCAGTGAACCCCGGGGGGCTAGCGGGAGCTACAATGAGCAGTTCTTC,CASSEPRGASGSYNEQFF
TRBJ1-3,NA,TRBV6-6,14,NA,TGTGCCAGCAGACAGGGTGTAGCTGGAAACACCATATATTTT,CASRQGVAGNTIYF
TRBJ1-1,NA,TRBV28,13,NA,TGTGCCAGCAGTTTCCCCCCGGGCACTGAAGCTTTCTTT,CASSFPPGTEAFF